This T cell receptor beta chain comes out of a study of monozygotic twins with inflammatory bowel disease. Findings and limits, study-wide: Differing T cell subtypes remained indistinguishable.

About this clonotype itself: The target antigen is unknown.

Every single donor had an approximately 2.7 ml blood sample drawn. Researchers used 3500 ng of total RNA for each TCR library. The study subjected TCRalpha and TCRbeta cDNA to two nested PCRs of approximately 17 and 9 cycles. From the 5' RACE reads, TCRdb lists one entry per CDR3 protein and no DNA. In all, the sample yields 150,000 or so distinct CDR3 sequences. The sample was blood. This clonotype was obtained from a human donor with ulcerative colitis or Crohn's disease, or a healthy co-twin of an affected twin (not recorded which).

CDR3 amino acids: CAWSGRTASDTEAFF. J is TRBJ1-1 and V is TRBV30. The CDR3 length is 15 residues. The germline V gene has CDR1 GTSNPN and CDR2 SVGIG (reference sequence). Supplemented by reference TRBV30 and TRBJ1-1, the full variable domain reads SQTIHQWPATLVQPVGSPLSLECTVEGTSNPNLYWYRQAAGRGLQLLFYSVGIGQISSEVPQNLSASRPQDRQFILSSKKLLLSDSGFYLCAWSGRTASDTEAFFGQGTRLTVV.